This T cell receptor (beta chain) was obtained from a study of blood T cell repertoires in COVID-19. Germline V gene data show CDR1 as LNHNV and CDR2 as YYDKDF (reference sequence). Losses at the gene ends were 5 bases for V and 2 bases for J; bases not matched to a gene: 8. CDR3 length equals 16 residues. TCRdb's copy holds only in-frame clones and misses some; the assay was immunoSEQ multiplex PCR. The repertoire has approximately 110,000 clones, 85% to 90% of them found once; the top ten carry about 5.5%. The chain links TRBV15 to TRBJ2-3; 9 bases map to TRBD2. This TCR derives from a woman aged 60-70 years with COVID-19, enrolled during active disease. Material for sequencing was peripheral blood. CDR3: CATSEAGGFYTDTQYF. The DNA of the CDR3 is TGTGCCACCAGCGAGGCGGGGGGGTTCTACACAGATACGCAGTATTTT.